This T cell receptor beta chain originates from a study of Ad26.COV2.S vaccination and SARS-CoV-2 variants (dated by TCRdb to about 2021). In terms of the full investigation: TCRbeta repertoire sequencing was used to assess the specificity and breadth of SARS-CoV-2-reactive T cell receptors after Ad26.COV2.S vaccination. The TCR-sequenced set comprised about 30 samples: approximately 20 Ad26.COV2.S vaccine recipients, 5 placebo recipients and 8 SARS-CoV-2 convalescent individuals.

As to this clone: The specificity of this receptor is unknown. The input lacks base qualities; no much larger clone sits a single base away.

Counted from cysteine to phenylalanine, this CDR3 has 12 amino acids. Only the CDR3 DNA is retained, 36 bases long and in frame from the first base. The V end loses 6 bases and the J end loses 4 bases, and a stretch of 9 bases separates them. CDR1 is given as MNHEY and CDR2 as SMNVEV, both from the germline V gene (reference sequence). The immunoSEQ Assay was the method used to sequence TCRbeta CDR3 regions. After extraction, genomic DNA underwent amplification by bias-controlled multiplex PCR, followed by high-throughput sequencing. Processing in the source paper ran as follows. To quantify the absolute abundance of each unique TCRbeta CDR3 region, sequences were collapsed and filtered. T cell fraction was estimated by normalization of TCRbeta template counts to usable DNA, with usable DNA being measured through amplification of reference genes present in all nucleated cells. Repertoire TCRs were annotated as SARS-CoV-2-specific by exact matching of V gene, CDR3 amino acid sequence and J gene to a known reactive TCR set. The reference SARS-CoV-2 TCR set came from MIRA and was filtered for enrichment in COVID-19-positive ImmuneCODE repertoires, removing public or cross-reactive TCRs. Based on the MIRA antigens, annotated TCRs were further analysed at the level of specific ORF or position within ORF. Depth was the summed frequency of annotated unique rearrangements, while breadth was defined as annotated unique rearrangements over total unique productive rearrangements. Two-sided Wilcoxon rank-sum tests were used to compare TCR breadth between groups. TCRdb mirrors the immuneACCESS table, restricted to in-frame sequences. Some clones are absent from its copies; in checked studies, under half trace to an unresolved V gene, and the reason for the others is unknown. That table is the source of V, J and clone size, and D and trimming were worked out from the DNA. In this sample the table shows about 350,000 clones, about 90% of which occur a single time. About 3.9% of the sample rests with the top ten.

This specimen's time point label, per the study, means: individuals recovered from natural SARS-CoV-2 infection. General study outcomes and caveats: Non-spike TCR breadth was comparable between vaccine and placebo recipients, consistent with the vaccine containing only spike. It was noted by the authors that total T cell responses may have been underestimated by the TCR breadth and depth analyses. Compared with placebo recipients, Ad26.COV2.S recipients showed higher spike-specific TCR breadth (P = 0.0014). Substantial breadth of spike-specific CD8+ and CD4+ T cell responses was reported after vaccination.

The specimen comprised peripheral blood, sampled after recovery from COVID-19. The chain uses TRBV27 and TRBJ1-2; no confident D gene assignment can be made. This TCR came from a human donor who had recovered from COVID-19. The CDR3 corresponds to CASRTEVYGYTF. The DNA sequence is as follows: TGTGCCAGCAGGACGGAGGTCTATGGCTACACCTTC.